Below, one T cell receptor beta chain is given with its context. An input of about 0.5 to 1 ug of RNA was subjected to reverse transcription using random hexamers. An immunoSEQ multiplex PCR generated amplified TCR beta CDR3 products spanning 54 Vbeta and 13 Jbeta. Via MiXCR, TCRdb re-called the immunoSEQ multiplex PCR reads, giving one row per CDR3 protein. The table records 250,000 to 300,000 distinct CDR3 sequences, approximately 85% of them present only once. The CDR3 covers 14 residues. V was pared by 5 bases and J by 4 bases, with 6 bases of the junction left unmatched. Germline V gives CDR1 MNHEY, CDR2 SVGEGT. It was treatment-naive patients with stable or active relapsing-remitting disease who made up the multiple sclerosis controls. TEMRA cells were FACS-enriched, while CD8+ and CD4+ T cells were negatively isolated. The sample is drawn from a study of CD8 T cells in Susac syndrome.

The TCR comes from a human donor with multiple sclerosis. The sample was CD8+ T cells from PBMCs. The rearrangement links TRBV6-2 or TRBV6-3 to TRBJ2-7; TRBD2 matches 9 bases. The CDR3 loop reads CASSLQREEYEQYF. CDR3 sequence (DNA): TGTGCCAGCAGTCTACAGCGGGAGGAGTACGAGCAGTACTTC.